These T cell receptor beta chains were read from a single sample in a study of technical replicates of blood from several donors. The method was immunoSEQ multiplex PCR; TCRdb's version includes in-frame clones alone and lacks a portion of them. The sample yields about 72,000 clones, roughly 95% seen once. Sequenced sample: T cells isolated from PBMCs. These receptors all stem from a human donor in good health. Both conserved end residues are trimmed from each CDR3.

ASSLRRDTEAF	TRBV7-9	11
ASSRLALDEQY	TRBV18	11
ASILQADGEQF	TRBV5-6	11
ASSSPGQHTEAF	TRBV5-1	12
ASSLPRTSGSLRDAPAYEQY	TRBV13	20
ASSMLAGMETQY	TRBV19	12
ARSLDRVGPFNEKLF	TRBV5-3	15
ASSLAGNEQY	TRBV5-6	10
ASSVGGGTYNEQF	TRBV9	13
ASGGQDNQPQH	TRBV4-1	11
ASSLSLADPPDTQY	TRBV28	14
ASSSQSPGPYEQY	TRBV28	13
ASSLAPGFDEQY	TRBV5-1	12
ASTKFHRGSTEAF	TRBV7-2	13
ASHQGAQKEKLF	TRBV6-1	12
ASSSSIAGAYNEQF	TRBV4-1	14
ASSKGTSGASSYNEQF	TRBV21-1	16
AWTPAETGVKLF	TRBV30	12
ASSYVANTEAF	TRBV6-6	11
ASSQDRRQYNEQF	TRBV14	13
ASSGEFAGWTQY	TRBV9	12
ASSPRSGGGPQTQY	TRBV7-9	14
ASSQWDSFPGELF	TRBV4-1	13